This T cell receptor (beta chain) stems from a study of cytomegalovirus exposure and HLA in healthy donors. Study results and caveats: Most observed TCR sequences were rare, whereas some public TCRs were detected in many donors. Immune exposure information comprised only CMV serostatus. A list of 164 TCR beta chains associated with cytomegalovirus was given.

The CDR3 is 13 amino acids. The germline CDR1 and CDR2 sequences are SGHTA and FQGNSA. Primers: 60 Vbeta forward and 13 Jbeta reverse. TCRdb keeps only in-frame clones here, not all; method: immunoSEQ multiplex PCR. The sample includes roughly 130,000 clones, roughly 85% seen only once; the top ten take roughly 1.2%. Details on this clone: The antigen is not known.

The chain couples TRBV7-2 to TRBJ2-5, with D tentatively TRBD1 (5 bases). The closer fit of TRBJ2-7 to the DNA end suggests the J call may be wrong. What was sequenced was PBMCs. This TCR came from a boy between 10 and 17 years old in good health and CMV-seronegative. For the CDR3, the DNA is TGTGCCAGCAGGCTAGTTGGGGCGCACGAGCAGTACTTC. Amino acid sequence: CASRLVGAHEQYF.